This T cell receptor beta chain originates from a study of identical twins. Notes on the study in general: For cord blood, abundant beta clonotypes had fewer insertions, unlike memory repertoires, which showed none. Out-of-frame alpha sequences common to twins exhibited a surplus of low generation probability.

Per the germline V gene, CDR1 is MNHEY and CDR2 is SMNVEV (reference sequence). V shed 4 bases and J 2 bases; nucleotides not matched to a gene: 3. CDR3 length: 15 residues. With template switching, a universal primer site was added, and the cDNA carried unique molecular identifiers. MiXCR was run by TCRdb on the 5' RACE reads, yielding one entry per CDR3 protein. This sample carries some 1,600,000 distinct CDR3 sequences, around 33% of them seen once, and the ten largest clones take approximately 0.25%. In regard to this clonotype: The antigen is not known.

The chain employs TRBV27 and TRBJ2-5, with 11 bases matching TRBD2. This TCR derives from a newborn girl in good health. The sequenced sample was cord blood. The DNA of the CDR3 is TGTGCCAGCAGTTCGGTAGCGGGAGGGCAAGAGACCCAGTACTTC. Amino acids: CASSSVAGGQETQYF.